Listed here are 27 T cell receptor beta chains from one sample, sequenced in a study of T cells after yellow fever vaccination. Each CDR3 protein is one row after TCRdb ran MiXCR on the 5' RACE reads. The sample carries about 170,000 distinct CDR3 sequences, about 10% recorded once. This specimen consisted of CD8+ T cells sorted from PBMCs, obtained 15 days after the yellow fever booster vaccination. The receptors were gathered from a young man who received the YFV17D yellow fever vaccine.

This clonotype appeared a few times. The rearrangement uses TRBV29-1 and TRBJ2-3; 16 bases line up with TRBD2. The CDR3 has 15 amino acids. The ends lost 5 bases at V and 9 bases at J; junction bases unmatched: 8. CDR1 SQVTM and CDR2 ANQGSEA come from the germline V gene. CDR3: CSVYGTSGGAGTQYF. For the CDR3, the DNA is TGCAGCGTTTACGGGACTAGCGGGGGGGCAGGCACGCAGTATTTT.

CDR3 region: CASSVDGQAYNEQFF. The DNA for the CDR3 is TGTGCCAGCAGCGTAGATGGGCAGGCCTACAATGAGCAGTTCTTC. The V call is TRBV9, the J call TRBJ2-1; D is unclear. The CDR3 has 15 residues. Looked up from germline, CDR1 is SGDLS and CDR2 is YYNGEE. Trimming stripped 0 bases from V and 2 bases from J, with 9 bases between.

This sequence joins TRBV29-1 and TRBJ2-1; 9 bases line up with TRBD2. The CDR3 sequence is 18 residues long. Germline V gene sequence: CDR1 SQVTM, CDR2 ANQGSEA. V lost 0 bases to trimming and J lost 0 bases; unmatched junction nucleotides: 9. CDR3 sequence: CSVEDGFSGGRSYNEQFF. The DNA for the CDR3 is TGCAGCGTTGAAGATGGATTCAGCGGGGGGCGCTCCTACAATGAGCAGTTCTTC.

In its sample, this clonotype was seen a few times. This sequence joins TRBV24-1 and TRBJ2-1, with 10 bases identical to TRBD1. The V gene end was trimmed by 3 bases and the J gene end by 0 bases; junction bases not matched to a gene: 4. The CDR3 runs 17 residues. Looked up from germline, CDR1 is KGHDR and CDR2 is SFDVKD. Written as DNA, the CDR3 is TGTGCCACCAGTGATCCCCGGACAGGGGGCTCCTACAATGAGCAGTTCTTC. Translation: CATSDPRTGGSYNEQFF.

This chain joins TRBV4-1 and TRBJ1-1; 9 nucleotides align to TRBD1. CDR1 is MGHRA, CDR2 YSYEKL, per germline. V gave up 3 bases and J gave up 4 bases; unmatched junction bases: 15. The CDR3 is made up of 18 amino acids. CDR3: CASSQPWGYRGLVTEAFF. The DNA of the CDR3 is TGCGCCAGCAGCCAGCCCTGGGGTTACAGGGGGCTGGTCACTGAAGCTTTCTTT.

The chain employs TRBV2 and TRBJ1-3; unclear D gene. The CDR3 has 13 amino acids. The germline CDR1 and CDR2 sequences are SNHLY and FYNNEI. Trimming removed 7 bases from V and 0 bases from J, with 7 bases in between. CDR3 sequence reads: CASTSYSGNTIYF. Written as DNA, the CDR3 is TGTGCCAGCACCAGTTACTCTGGAAACACCATATATTTT.

This clonotype was observed a handful of times. The chain has TRBV7-2 and TRBJ2-3; the match to TRBD2 covers 9 bases. The germline CDR1 and CDR2 sequences are SGHTA and FQGNSA. The trim removed 10 bases at V and 5 bases at J, leaving 7 bases unmatched. The CDR3 is made up of 13 amino acids. The CDR3 is CATSGEGGDTQYF. The CDR3 bases are TGTGCCACTAGCGGGGAGGGGGGAGATACGCAGTATTTT.

This clonotype was seen a few times. The chain has TRBV6-5 and TRBJ1-2; no definite D call. Germline CDR1 and CDR2: MNHEY and SVGAGI. V lost 0 bases to trimming and J lost 5 bases, with 7 bases between them. The CDR3 runs to 13 residues. Written as DNA, the CDR3 is TGTGCCAGCAGTTACTCTGAAGTTTATGGCTACACCTTC. It specifies CASSYSEVYGYTF.

This clonotype turned up a few times. The chain combines TRBV5-1 with TRBJ2-3; possibly TRBD1 or TRBD2 for D (6 bases each). Germline V gene sequence: CDR1 SGHRS, CDR2 YFSETQ. With 2 bases removed from V and 3 bases from J, the gap between germline ends came to 10 bases. The CDR3 extends over 14 amino acids. The CDR3 bases are TGCGCCAGCAGCTTCCGGGGGCTAACAGATACGCAGTATTTT. It is translated as CASSFRGLTDTQYF. Variable domain in full (rest from reference TRBV5-1 and TRBJ2-3): KAGVTQTPRYLIKTRGQQVTLSCSPISGHRSVSWYQQTPGQGLQFLFEYFSETQRNKGNFPGRFSGRQFSNSRSEMNVSTLELGDSALYLCASSFRGLTDTQYFGPGTRLTVL.

CDR3 nucleotides: TGTGCCAGCAGCTCCCCTAGCGGGATCGCCTCCTACGAGCAGTACTTC. This gives the protein CASSSPSGIASYEQYF. The chain carries TRBV7-9 and TRBJ2-7, with 9 bases lining up with TRBD2. CDR1 is SEHNR, CDR2 FQNEAQ, per germline (reference sequence). V gave up 4 bases and J gave up 0 bases; unmatched junction bases: 7. The CDR3 covers 16 residues.

This clonotype was seen a handful of times. The chain links TRBV14 to TRBJ1-2, with D maybe TRBD1 (5 bases). The CDR3 has 18 residues. With 0 bases removed from V and 2 bases from J, the gap between germline ends came to 19 bases. Germline V lookup: CDR1 SGHDN, CDR2 FVKESK. DNA for the CDR3: TGTGCCAGCAGCCAAGACGTGGGCGGGGACCTACCCAACTATGGCTACACCTTC. Protein: CASSQDVGGDLPNYGYTF.

This clonotype was detected only a few times. V usage is TRBV4-1 and J usage is TRBJ1-5; 10 nucleotides line up with TRBD1. Germline-derived CDR1 and CDR2 are MGHRA and YSYEKL. J was trimmed by 7 bases and V by 1 base; bases with no gene match: 7. The CDR3 extends over 16 amino acids. The CDR3 is CASSQGGGTGDQPQHF. As DNA, the CDR3 is TGCGCCAGCAGCCAAGGCGGTGGGACAGGGGACCAGCCCCAGCATTTT.

The chain is built from TRBV7-9 and TRBJ1-1; tentative D call: TRBD1 (6 bases). V shed 5 bases and J shed 0 bases, with 16 bases lying between them. CDR1 SEHNR and CDR2 FQNEAQ come from the germline V gene (reference sequence). The length of the CDR3 is 16 residues. This chain's CDR3 is CASSPFGGAMNTEAFF. In nucleotides, the CDR3 is TGTGCCAGCAGCCCTTTCGGGGGCGCGATGAACACTGAAGCTTTCTTT.

A few counts support this clonotype. The chain recombines TRBV24-1 with TRBJ2-7, with D uncertain. This CDR3 has 10 residues. Germline V gene sequence: CDR1 KGHDR, CDR2 SFDVKD. V was clipped by 8 bases and J by 4 bases, with 5 bases between them. The CDR3 sequence is CATNRYEQYV. The CDR3 nucleotides are TGTGCCACCAACCGATACGAGCAGTACGTC.

This clonotype has a handful of counts. This chain links TRBV5-5 with TRBJ2-1; D gene uncertain. The CDR3 sequence is 15 residues long. The V end lost 1 base, the J end lost 3 bases, and 11 bases lay between the germline ends. The germline CDR1 and CDR2 sequences are SGHKS and YYEKEE (reference sequence). CDR3 region: CASSLKLWDYNEQFF. In nucleotides, the CDR3 is TGTGCCAGCAGCTTGAAGCTGTGGGACTACAATGAGCAGTTCTTC.

There are a few counts of this clonotype. The rearrangement uses TRBV5-1 and TRBJ1-1; D possibly corresponds to TRBD1 (5 bases). Deletions cut 4 bases from V and 1 base from J, with 17 bases between. The CDR3 loop spans 16 amino acids. Germline CDR1 is SGHRS and CDR2 is YFSETQ. The CDR3 loop is CASSRWGVIGNTEAFF. CDR3 bases: TGCGCCAGCAGCCGGTGGGGGGTCATAGGGAACACTGAAGCTTTCTTT.

This clonotype turned up a few times. The chain combines TRBV4-1 with TRBJ1-2; 7 bases line up with TRBD1. Unmatched junction bases numbered 5, after V lost 4 bases and J lost 0 bases. Per germline, CDR1 MGHRA and CDR2 YSYEKL. There are 15 residues in the CDR3. Written as DNA, the CDR3 is TGCGCCAGCAGCCGCGACAGGGAAACTAACTATGGCTACACCTTC. Encoded protein: CASSRDRETNYGYTF.

The rearrangement links TRBV12-3 or TRBV12-4 to TRBJ2-5, with 7 bases matching TRBD1. V shed 5 bases and J 5 bases; nucleotides not matched to a gene: 8. This CDR3 has 14 amino acids. The CDR3 region is CASSNRGRRETQYF. The CDR3 bases are TGTGCCAGCAGTAACAGGGGTAGGAGGGAGACCCAGTACTTC.

The chain carries TRBV4-2 and TRBJ2-2; 9 bases are shared with TRBD2. The V and J ends lost 0 bases and 4 bases, in that order; junction bases with no gene match: 9. The CDR3 contains 18 residues. Germline CDR1 reads LGHNA; CDR2 reads YNFKEQ. The CDR3 reads CASSQDIAGGMITGELFF. Written as DNA, the CDR3 is TGTGCCAGCAGCCAAGATATCGCGGGGGGGATGATCACCGGGGAGCTGTTTTTT.

This clonotype was seen many times. The gene calls are TRBV24-1 and TRBJ2-5; TRBD2 aligns across 7 bases. V dropped 1 base and J dropped 1; count of bases not matched to a gene: 2. There are 15 residues in the CDR3. Germline V gene lookup returns CDR1 KGHDR and CDR2 SFDVKD. Here the CDR3 reads CATSDFRGVQETQYF. The CDR3 DNA reads TGTGCCACCAGTGATTTCCGGGGGGTCCAAGAGACCCAGTACTTC.

This sequence joins TRBV7-2 and TRBJ1-4; the D is unclear. CDR1 SGHTA and CDR2 FQGNSA come from the germline V gene. This CDR3 is built from 14 residues. V dropped 3 bases and J dropped 1 base, with 6 bases sitting between them. The CDR3 bases are TGTGCCAGCAGCTTCGGGGAAACTAATGAAAAACTGTTTTTT. Amino acids: CASSFGETNEKLFF.

This clonotype was counted ten times or more. V usage is TRBV5-8 and J usage is TRBJ2-3, with 7 bases that match TRBD1. The CDR3 is made up of 16 amino acids. CDR1 is SGHTS and CDR2 is YDEGEE in the germline V gene. Losses at the gene ends were 4 bases for V and 2 bases for J; bases not matched to a gene: 10. CDR3 in DNA: TGTGCCAGCAGCCAACTCCGGGACAGCGCCACAGATACGCAGTATTTT. As protein: CASSQLRDSATDTQYF.

In nucleotides, the CDR3 is TGTGCCAGCAGCCTTACAGGGGCCGTTGAAGCTTTCTTT. Translating it yields CASSLTGAVEAFF. This sequence joins TRBV12-3 or TRBV12-4 and TRBJ1-1, with 7 bases matching TRBD1. V lost 6 bases to trimming and J lost 7 bases; unmatched junction nucleotides: 8. The CDR3 contains 13 residues.

This clonotype has only a few counts. The chain combines TRBV13 with TRBJ2-2; possible D gene TRBD2, 5 bases. The CDR3 is 15 residues long. Germline lookup yields CDR1 PRHDT and CDR2 FYEKMQ (reference sequence). Trimming removed 5 bases from V and 2 bases from J, with 12 bases in between. The CDR3 DNA sequence: TGTGCCAGCAGCGACGGGGAATCTAACACCGGGGAGCTGTTTTTT. This gives the protein CASSDGESNTGELFF.

The chain recombines TRBV24-1 with TRBJ1-1; D uncertain. The CDR3 length is 13 residues. The germline gives CDR1 KGHDR, CDR2 SFDVKD. V lost 0 bases to trimming and J lost 4 bases, with 5 bases between them. The CDR3 nucleotides are TGTGCCACCAGTGATTTGTGGGGCACTGAAGCTTTCTTT. The encoded protein is CATSDLWGTEAFF.

The rearrangement joins TRBV7-9 to TRBJ1-6, with D hard to call. Germline loops: CDR1 SEHNR, CDR2 FQNEAQ (reference sequence). V lost 6 bases, J lost 8 bases, and 8 bases lay in between. The CDR3 has 12 residues. This chain's CDR3 is CASRMTDSPLHF. The DNA of the CDR3 is TGTGCCAGCAGGATGACGGATTCACCCCTCCACTTT. Filled out from reference TRBV7-9 and TRBJ1-6, the complete variable domain reads DTGVSQNPRHKITKRGQNVTFRCDPISEHNRLYWYRQTLGQGPEFLTYFQNEAQLEKSRLLSDRFSAERPKGSFSTLEIQRTEQGDSAMYLCASRMTDSPLHFGNGTRLTVT.

V and J are TRBV11-2 and TRBJ2-7; tentatively, D is TRBD1 (6 bases). Trimming pared 5 bases from V and 3 bases from J, leaving 11 bases between. CDR3 length equals 13 residues. Germline-derived CDR1 and CDR2 are SGHAT and FQNNGV. CDR3 loop: CASSTGHLYEQYF. The CDR3 bases are TGTGCCAGCAGCACGGGACACCTCTACGAGCAGTACTTC.